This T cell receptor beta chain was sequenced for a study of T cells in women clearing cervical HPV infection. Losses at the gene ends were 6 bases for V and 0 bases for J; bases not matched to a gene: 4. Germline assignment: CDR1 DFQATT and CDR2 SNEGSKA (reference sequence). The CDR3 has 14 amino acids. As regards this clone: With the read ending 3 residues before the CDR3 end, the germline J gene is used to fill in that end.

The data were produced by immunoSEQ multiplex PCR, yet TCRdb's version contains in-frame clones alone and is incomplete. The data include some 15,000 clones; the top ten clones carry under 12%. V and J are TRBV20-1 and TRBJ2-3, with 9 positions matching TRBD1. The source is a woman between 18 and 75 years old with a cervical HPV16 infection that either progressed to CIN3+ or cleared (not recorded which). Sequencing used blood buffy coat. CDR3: CSAKGTGSTDTQYF. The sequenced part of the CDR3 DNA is TGCAGTGCAAAAGGGACAGGGAGCACAGATACG.